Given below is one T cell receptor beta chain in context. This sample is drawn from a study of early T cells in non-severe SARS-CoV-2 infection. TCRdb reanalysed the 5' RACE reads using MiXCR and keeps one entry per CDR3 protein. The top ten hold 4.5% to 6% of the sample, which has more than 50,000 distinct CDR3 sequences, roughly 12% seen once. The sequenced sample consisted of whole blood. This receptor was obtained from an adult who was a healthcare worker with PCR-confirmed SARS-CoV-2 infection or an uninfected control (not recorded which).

In nucleotides, the CDR3 is TGTGCCAGCAGCTCACAGAGGTACGAGCAGTACTTC. Translation: CASSSQRYEQYF. The chain is built from TRBV7-2 and TRBJ2-7; D is ambiguous. The ends were cut back, 4 bases at V and 4 bases at J, with 8 bases in the middle. Germline lookup yields CDR1 SGHTA and CDR2 FQGNSA. This CDR3 is 12 amino acids long.